Below are 21 T cell receptor beta chains sequenced from a single sample in a study of vaccination effects on CD4 cells after COVID-19. For these receptors, no antigen is known. Data came from immunoSEQ multiplex PCR; TCRdb stores just in-frame clones and leaves some out. The table shows some 59,000 clones, with 80% to 85% occurring only once. ViraFEST assay sequencing came after antigen-specific CD4+ T cells were expanded with viral peptide pools. Subsequent to approximately 11 days of culture, CD4+ T cells were isolated. This material consisted of CD4+ T cells from PBMCs cultured with HCoV-229E spike peptides, taken before COVID-19 vaccination. These receptors originate from a human donor who received a COVID-19 vaccine.

The sample holds a few counts of this clone. The V call is TRBV2, the J call TRBJ2-7; D is undetermined. Germline assignment: CDR1 SNHLY and CDR2 FYNNEI. CDR3 length equals 13 residues. Trimming pared 8 bases from V and 6 bases from J, leaving 17 bases between. The CDR3 DNA follows: TGTGCCAGCCGCACACGCAGAATTGGCGAGCAGTACGTC. This translates into CASRTRRIGEQYV.

V gene TRBV7-2 combines with J gene TRBJ2-1; 12 bases agree with TRBD2. CDR3 length equals 14 residues. Per the germline V gene, CDR1 is SGHTA and CDR2 is FQGNSA. Losses at the gene ends were 4 bases for V and 9 bases for J; bases not matched to a gene: 4. CDR3 amino acids: CASSYGLAGSEQFF. The CDR3 coding sequence is TGTGCCAGCAGCTACGGACTAGCGGGGAGTGAGCAGTTCTTC. Variable domain in full (rest from reference TRBV7-2 and TRBJ2-1): GAGVSQSPSNKVTEKGKDVELRCDPISGHTALYWYRQSLGQGLEFLIYFQGNSAPDKSGLPSDRFSAERTGGSVSTLTIQRTQQEDSAVYLCASSYGLAGSEQFFGPGTRLTVL.

The gene calls are TRBV5-4 and TRBJ1-1; 7 positions match TRBD1. Germline-derived CDR1 and CDR2 are SGHNT and YYREEE (reference sequence). CDR3 length: 13 residues. The V gene end was trimmed by 10 bases and the J gene end by 3 bases; junction bases not matched to a gene: 9. CDR3 amino acids: CACSNRGDTEAFF. The CDR3 DNA reads as TGTGCCTGTTCTAACAGGGGCGACACTGAAGCTTTCTTT.

V gene TRBV14 combines with J gene TRBJ2-2; 7 positions match TRBD1. The V segment lost 2 bases and the J segment 4 bases; nucleotides outside the gene matches: 7. The germline gives CDR1 SGHDN, CDR2 FVKESK. This CDR3 has 16 amino acids. The CDR3 DNA follows: TGTGCCAGCAGCCAAAAGCAGGGGGTCGTCACCGGGGAGCTGTTTTTT. Translation: CASSQKQGVVTGELFF.

The CDR3 sequence: CASSRGQVYGYTF. The CDR3, as DNA: TGTGCCAGTAGTAGAGGACAGGTCTATGGCTACACCTTC. The chain couples TRBV19 to TRBJ1-2; 7 nucleotides line up with TRBD1. The junction had 3 bases not matched to a gene; V was cut back by 4 bases and J by 4 bases. CDR3 size: 13 residues. Germline V gene sequence: CDR1 LNHDA, CDR2 SQIVND (reference sequence).

The genes are TRBV9 and TRBJ1-6; unclear D gene. CDR1 is SGDLS and CDR2 is YYNGEE in the germline V gene. The CDR3 is 16 amino acids. V lost 0 bases to trimming and J lost 8 bases, with 15 bases between them. This CDR3 is CASSVGREGADSPLHF. The CDR3 bases are TGTGCCAGCAGCGTAGGTCGGGAAGGCGCCGATTCACCCCTCCACTTT.

The chain links TRBV14 to TRBJ1-2; 7 bases fit TRBD1. The CDR3 length is 14 residues. J gave up 3 bases and V 3 bases, and 4 bases lay outside the gene matches. Germline V CDR1 and CDR2: SGHDN, FVKESK. CDR3 residues: CASSQIDRDYGYTF. CDR3 sequence (DNA): TGTGCCAGCAGCCAGATAGACAGGGACTATGGCTACACCTTC.

The rearrangement joins TRBV7-2 to TRBJ1-1, with a possible D match to TRBD1 (5 bases). V was pared by 5 bases and J by 4 bases, with 11 bases between. CDR1 and CDR2 from the germline V gene are SGHTA and FQGNSA. This CDR3 region has 13 residues. The CDR3 sequence is CASSLGPLTEAFF. Written as DNA, the CDR3 is TGTGCCAGCAGCCTGGGACCGCTCACTGAAGCTTTCTTT.

This chain uses TRBV18 with TRBJ1-5; 7 nucleotides agree with TRBD1. J lost 3 bases, V lost 2 bases, and 4 bases had no gene match. CDR1 and CDR2 (germline): KGHSH, LQKENI. The CDR3 consists of 15 residues. The CDR3, as DNA: TGTGCCAGCTCACCAGACAGGGTTATCAATCAGCCCCAGCATTTT. Translated: CASSPDRVINQPQHF. The whole variable domain, remainder taken from reference TRBV18 and TRBJ1-5, is NAGVMQNPRHLVRRRGQEARLRCSPMKGHSHVYWYRQLPEEGLKFMVYLQKENIIDESGMPKERFSAEFPKEGPSILRIQQVVRGDSAAYFCASSPDRVINQPQHFGDGTRLSIL.

The rearrangement uses TRBV6-5 and TRBJ1-4; D might be TRBD1 (6 bases). Trimming removed 6 bases from V and 11 bases from J, with 22 bases in between. This CDR3 has 15 residues. Germline loops: CDR1 MNHEY, CDR2 SVGAGI. CDR3 residues: CASSPTGTISGKLFF. CDR3 bases: TGTGCCAGCAGCCCCACCGGGACAATATCAGGGAAACTGTTTTTT.

The V call is TRBV6-5, the J call TRBJ2-1; 11 bases fit TRBD2. V gave up 6 bases and J gave up 7 bases; unmatched junction bases: 8. CDR1 and CDR2 (germline): MNHEY, SVGAGI. The CDR3 extends over 15 amino acids. CDR3 residues: CASSRLAGGGNEQFF. As DNA, the CDR3 is TGTGCCAGCAGCCGGCTAGCGGGGGGAGGTAATGAGCAGTTCTTC.

The chain combines TRBV18 with TRBJ1-5; TRBD1 is a possible D gene (5 bases). Germline V CDR1 and CDR2: KGHSH, LQKENI. The CDR3 extends over 14 amino acids. Trimming cost V 4 bases and J 1 base, with 8 bases left between them. CDR3 region: CASSQQASNQPQHF. CDR3 coding DNA: TGTGCCAGCTCACAACAGGCGAGCAATCAGCCCCAGCATTTT.

This rearrangement joins TRBV6-1 to TRBJ2-7; unclear D gene. Germline V gene data show CDR1 as MNHNS and CDR2 as SASEGT. V lost 2 bases to trimming and J lost 2 bases, with 10 bases between them. The CDR3 covers 14 residues. The CDR3 spells CASSEYRATYEQYV. CDR3 coding DNA: TGTGCCAGCAGTGAATATCGGGCTACCTACGAGCAGTACGTC.

This clone was counted a few times. V is TRBV7-9 and J is TRBJ2-5; 11 bases are a match to TRBD1. Per the germline V gene, CDR1 is SEHNR and CDR2 is FQNEAQ (reference sequence). V gave up 5 bases and J gave up 1 base; unmatched junction bases: 12. This CDR3 has 18 amino acids. The CDR3 here is CASSLRFGQGAPQETQYF. Here the CDR3 DNA reads TGTGCCAGCAGCCTAAGATTCGGACAGGGGGCCCCCCAAGAGACCCAGTACTTC.

The chain has TRBV7-2 and TRBJ2-5; a weak D match, TRBD2 (6 bases). In germline, CDR1 is SGHTA, CDR2 FQGNSA. CDR3 length: 17 residues. V lost 0 bases to trimming and J lost 0 bases, with 14 bases between them. The DNA for the CDR3 is TGTGCCAGCAGCTTAGCGCGGTACGGCGGGAACCAAGAGACCCAGTACTTC. Translating it yields CASSLARYGGNQETQYF.

V gene TRBV3-1 (or the pseudogene TRBV3-2) combines with J gene TRBJ2-2, with D tentatively TRBD2 (7 bases). The CDR3 spans 18 residues. Trimming took 0 bases from V and 1 from J, leaving 15 bases between them. Germline CDR1 LGHDT, CDR2 YNNKEL (reference sequence). Here the CDR3 reads CASSQDNGGPLNTGELFF. CDR3 nucleotide sequence: TGTGCCAGCAGCCAAGACAACGGGGGGCCTTTGAACACCGGGGAGCTGTTTTTT.

This chain joins TRBV2 and TRBJ1-5; no clear D. Trimming removed 5 bases at V and 7 bases at J, with 9 bases between. This CDR3 comprises 12 residues. Germline CDR1 reads SNHLY; CDR2 reads FYNNEI. CDR3 protein: CASSKEGQPQHF. The CDR3 DNA sequence: TGTGCCAGCAGTAAGGAAGGACAGCCCCAGCATTTT.

The genes are TRBV3-1 (or the pseudogene TRBV3-2) and TRBJ1-2, with D possibly TRBD1 on 5 matching bases. In germline, CDR1 is LGHDT, CDR2 YNNKEL (reference sequence). V lost 3 bases, J lost 8 bases, and 19 bases lay in between. The CDR3 has 15 residues. The CDR3 here is CASSHKGRTGVGYTF. As DNA, the CDR3 is TGTGCCAGCAGCCATAAGGGACGGACGGGGGTCGGCTACACCTTC.

The rearrangement uses TRBV7-2 and TRBJ1-3; D perhaps matches TRBD1 (6 bases). V was trimmed by 5 bases and J by 0 bases, leaving 11 bases between them. CDR1 and CDR2 (germline): SGHTA, FQGNSA. The CDR3 runs 15 residues. The CDR3: CASSPRTVSGNTIYF. The CDR3 DNA reads TGTGCCAGCAGCCCCCGGACAGTCTCTGGAAACACCATATATTTT. The variable domain in full, with the rest retrieved from reference TRBV7-2 and TRBJ1-3, is GAGVSQSPSNKVTEKGKDVELRCDPISGHTALYWYRQSLGQGLEFLIYFQGNSAPDKSGLPSDRFSAERTGGSVSTLTIQRTQQEDSAVYLCASSPRTVSGNTIYFGEGSWLTVV.

There are a few counts of this clone. V and J are TRBV6-5 and TRBJ1-4, with 8 nucleotides matching TRBD1. V was pared by 7 bases and J by 8 bases, with 12 bases of the junction left unmatched. The germline V gene encodes CDR1 MNHEY and CDR2 SVGAGI. This CDR3 is built from 15 residues. The CDR3 sequence: CASKNTGGVREKLFF. For the CDR3, the DNA is TGTGCCAGCAAAAATACAGGGGGAGTTAGGGAAAAACTGTTTTTT.

The rearrangement uses TRBV4-1 and TRBJ2-6, with D uncertain. CDR3 length: 16 amino acids. Germline lookup yields CDR1 MGHRA and CDR2 YSYEKL. Trimming removed 2 bases from V and 2 bases from J, with 10 bases in between. The chain's CDR3 is CASSQKASTGANVLTF. For the CDR3, the DNA is TGCGCCAGCAGCCAAAAGGCCAGTACTGGGGCCAACGTCCTGACTTTC.